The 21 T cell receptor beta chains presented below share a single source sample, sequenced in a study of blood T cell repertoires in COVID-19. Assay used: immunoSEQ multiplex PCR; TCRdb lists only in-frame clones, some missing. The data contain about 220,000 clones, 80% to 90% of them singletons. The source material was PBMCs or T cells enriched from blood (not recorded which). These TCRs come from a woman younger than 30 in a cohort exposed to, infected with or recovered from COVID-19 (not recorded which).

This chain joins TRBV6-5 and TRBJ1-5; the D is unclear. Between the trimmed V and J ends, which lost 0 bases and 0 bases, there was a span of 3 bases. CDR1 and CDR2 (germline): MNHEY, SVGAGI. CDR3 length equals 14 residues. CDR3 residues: CASSYSRSNQPQHF. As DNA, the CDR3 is TGTGCCAGCAGTTACTCCCGTAGCAATCAGCCCCAGCATTTT.

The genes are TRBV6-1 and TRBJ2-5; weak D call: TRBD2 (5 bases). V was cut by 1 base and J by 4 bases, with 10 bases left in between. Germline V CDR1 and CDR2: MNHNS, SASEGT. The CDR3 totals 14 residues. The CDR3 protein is CASSEGSVGETQYF. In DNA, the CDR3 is TGTGCCAGCAGTGAAGGTAGCGTGGGAGAGACCCAGTACTTC.

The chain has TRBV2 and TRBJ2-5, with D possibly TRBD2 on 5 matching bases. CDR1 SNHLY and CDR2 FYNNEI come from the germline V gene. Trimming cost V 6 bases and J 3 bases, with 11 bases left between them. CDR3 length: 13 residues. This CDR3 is CASSPGNEETQYF. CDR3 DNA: TGTGCCAGCAGCCCCGGGAACGAAGAGACCCAGTACTTC.

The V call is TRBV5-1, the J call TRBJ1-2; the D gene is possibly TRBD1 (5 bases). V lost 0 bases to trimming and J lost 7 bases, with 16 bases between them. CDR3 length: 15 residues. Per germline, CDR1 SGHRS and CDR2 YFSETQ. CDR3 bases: TGCGCCAGCAGCTTGGGAAGGACGGGGGGTTCTGGCTACACCTTC. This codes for CASSLGRTGGSGYTF.

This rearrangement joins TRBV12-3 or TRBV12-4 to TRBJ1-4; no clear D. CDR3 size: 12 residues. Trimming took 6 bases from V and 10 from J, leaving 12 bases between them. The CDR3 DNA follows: TGTGCCAGCAGGTTCTCCGCGGGAAAACTGTTTTTT. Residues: CASRFSAGKLFF.

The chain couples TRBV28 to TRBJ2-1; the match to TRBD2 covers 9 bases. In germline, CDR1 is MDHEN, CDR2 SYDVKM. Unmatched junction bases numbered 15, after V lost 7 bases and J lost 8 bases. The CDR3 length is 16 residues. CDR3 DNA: TGTGCCAGCAACGGAGCTGGGGCGGGGGGGCTTGATGAGCAGTTCTTC. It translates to CASNGAGAGGLDEQFF.

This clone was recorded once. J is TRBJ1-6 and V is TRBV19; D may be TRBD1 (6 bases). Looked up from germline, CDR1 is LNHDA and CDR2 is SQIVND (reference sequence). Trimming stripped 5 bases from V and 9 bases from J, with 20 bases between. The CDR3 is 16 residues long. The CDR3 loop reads CASSPTGPHETSPLHF. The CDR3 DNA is TGTGCCAGTAGTCCAACAGGGCCCCACGAGACTTCACCCCTCCACTTT.

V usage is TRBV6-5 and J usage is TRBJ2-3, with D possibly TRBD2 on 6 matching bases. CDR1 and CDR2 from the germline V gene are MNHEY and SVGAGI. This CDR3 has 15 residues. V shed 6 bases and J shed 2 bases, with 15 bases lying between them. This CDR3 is CASRADYPITDTQYF. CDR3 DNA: TGTGCCAGCAGGGCGGACTACCCCATCACAGATACGCAGTATTTT.

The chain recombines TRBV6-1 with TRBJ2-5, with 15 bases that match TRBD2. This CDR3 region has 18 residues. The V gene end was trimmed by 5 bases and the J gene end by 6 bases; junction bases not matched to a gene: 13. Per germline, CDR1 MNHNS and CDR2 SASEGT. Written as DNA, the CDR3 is TGTGCCAGCAGTAAAGAAGGAGGACTAGCGGGGGGGACAAAGACCCAGTACTTC. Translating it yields CASSKEGGLAGGTKTQYF.

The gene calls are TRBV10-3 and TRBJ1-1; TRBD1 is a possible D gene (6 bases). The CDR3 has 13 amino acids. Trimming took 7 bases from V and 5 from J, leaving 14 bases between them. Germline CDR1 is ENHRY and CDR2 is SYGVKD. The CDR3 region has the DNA TGTGCCATCACCGGACAGTTTGAGACTGAAGCTTTCTTT. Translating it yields CAITGQFETEAFF.

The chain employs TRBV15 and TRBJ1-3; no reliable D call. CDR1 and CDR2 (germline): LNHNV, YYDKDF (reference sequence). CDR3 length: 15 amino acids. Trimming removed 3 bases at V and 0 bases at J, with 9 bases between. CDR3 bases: TGTGCCACCAGCAGTATTTCAGACTCTGGAAACACCATATATTTT. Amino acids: CATSSISDSGNTIYF.

CDR3 sequence: CATSDTRGKGGQSTGELFF. The CDR3 DNA follows: TGTGCCACCAGTGATACCCGAGGGAAGGGCGGGCAAAGCACCGGGGAGCTGTTTTTT. The V gene is TRBV24-1, the J gene TRBJ2-2; tentatively, D is TRBD2 (5 bases). CDR1 is KGHDR, CDR2 SFDVKD, per germline. The length of the CDR3 is 19 residues. V lost 3 bases and J 4 bases, leaving 23 bases between the germline ends.

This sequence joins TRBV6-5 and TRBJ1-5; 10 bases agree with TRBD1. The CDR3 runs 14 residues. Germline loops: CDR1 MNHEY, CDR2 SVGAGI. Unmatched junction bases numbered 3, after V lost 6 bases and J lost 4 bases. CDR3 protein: CASRRQGANQPQHF. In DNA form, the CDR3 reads TGTGCCAGCAGGCGACAGGGGGCAAATCAGCCCCAGCATTTT.

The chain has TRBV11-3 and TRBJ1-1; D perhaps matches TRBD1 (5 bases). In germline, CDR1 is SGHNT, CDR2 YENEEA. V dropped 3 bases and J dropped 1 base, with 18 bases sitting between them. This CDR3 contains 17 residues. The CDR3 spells CASSLANRLLKNTEAFF. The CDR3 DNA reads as TGTGCCAGCAGCTTGGCCAACAGGCTCTTGAAGAACACTGAAGCTTTCTTT.

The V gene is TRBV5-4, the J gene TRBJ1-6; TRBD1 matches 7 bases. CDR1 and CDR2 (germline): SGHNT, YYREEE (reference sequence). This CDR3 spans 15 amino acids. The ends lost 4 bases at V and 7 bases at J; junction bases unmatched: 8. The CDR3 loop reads CASSPDRLDNSPLHF. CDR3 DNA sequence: TGTGCCAGCAGCCCGGACAGGCTCGACAATTCACCCCTCCACTTT. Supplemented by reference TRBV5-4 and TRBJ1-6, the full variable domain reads ETGVTQSPTHLIKTRGQQVTLRCSSQSGHNTVSWYQQALGQGPQFIFQYYREEENGRGNFPPRFSGLQFPNYSSELNVNALELDDSALYLCASSPDRLDNSPLHFGNGTRLTVT.

CDR3 sequence reads: CASISGTPTDTQYF. The CDR3 DNA reads as TGTGCCAGCATCAGCGGGACTCCCACAGATACGCAGTATTTT. The gene calls are TRBV2 and TRBJ2-3; 7 bases map to TRBD2. Germline V lookup: CDR1 SNHLY, CDR2 FYNNEI. Trimming at V came to 7 bases and at J to 2 bases, leaving 6 bases not matched to a gene. This CDR3 has 14 residues.

CDR3 sequence: CASSLKVGPNSPLHF. The CDR3 DNA is TGTGCCAGCAGCCTCAAGGTGGGGCCTAATTCACCCCTCCACTTT. The chain couples TRBV13 to TRBJ1-6; D possibly corresponds to TRBD1 (5 bases). Per the germline V gene, CDR1 is PRHDT and CDR2 is FYEKMQ (reference sequence). V was shortened by 5 bases and J by 6 bases, with 14 bases between the two germline ends. The CDR3 length is 15 residues.

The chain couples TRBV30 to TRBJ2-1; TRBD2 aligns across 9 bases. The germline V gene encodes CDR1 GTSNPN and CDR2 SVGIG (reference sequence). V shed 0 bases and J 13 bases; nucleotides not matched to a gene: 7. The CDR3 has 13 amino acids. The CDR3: CAWSVQAGGVQFF. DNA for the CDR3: TGTGCCTGGAGTGTACAGGCGGGAGGGGTTCAGTTCTTC.

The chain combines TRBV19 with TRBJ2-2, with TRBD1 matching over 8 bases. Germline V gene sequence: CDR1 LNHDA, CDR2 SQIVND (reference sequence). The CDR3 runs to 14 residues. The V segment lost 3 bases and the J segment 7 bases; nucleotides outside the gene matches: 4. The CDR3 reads CASSIQGAGGELFF. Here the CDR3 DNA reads TGTGCCAGTAGTATTCAGGGGGCGGGCGGGGAGCTGTTTTTT.

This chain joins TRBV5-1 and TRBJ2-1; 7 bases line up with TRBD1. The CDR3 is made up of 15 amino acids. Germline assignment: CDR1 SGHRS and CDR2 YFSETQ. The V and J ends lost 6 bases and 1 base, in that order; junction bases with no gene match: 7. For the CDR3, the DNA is TGCGCCAGCACCGGAACAGGGGTATCCTACAATGAGCAGTTCTTC. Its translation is CASTGTGVSYNEQFF.

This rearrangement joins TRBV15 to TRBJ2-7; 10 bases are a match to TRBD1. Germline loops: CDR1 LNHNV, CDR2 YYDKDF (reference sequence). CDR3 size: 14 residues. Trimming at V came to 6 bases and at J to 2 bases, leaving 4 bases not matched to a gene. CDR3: CATSGGTGAYEQYF. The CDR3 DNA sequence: TGTGCCACCAGTGGAGGGACAGGGGCCTACGAGCAGTACTTC. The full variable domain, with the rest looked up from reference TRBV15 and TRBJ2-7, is DAMVIQNPRYQVTQFGKPVTLSCSQTLNHNVMYWYQQKSSQAPKLLFHYYDKDFNNEADTPDNFQSRRPNTSFCFLDIRSPGLGDTAMYLCATSGGTGAYEQYFGPGTRLTVT.